This is a list of T cell receptor beta chains from one sample in a study of blood T cell repertoires in COVID-19. Some clones are missing from TCRdb's copy, which holds only in-frame ones; the method was immunoSEQ multiplex PCR. The top ten clones hold over 8.5% of a sample with roughly 28,000 clones, nearly 90% of them seen once. The specimen sequenced was peripheral blood. The receptors come from a human donor in a cohort sampled during active COVID-19. Each CDR3 is given with its conserved first and last residue. Fields, in order: D gene, clone size, V gene, J gene, CDR3 DNA, CDR3 protein. A D gene is named only where the DNA matches it firmly. Part of the rows lack a size; the others show once, few, many or a class for expanded clones.

.	.	TRBV19	TRBJ2-7	TGTGCCAGTGCCTCGGCGGGGACCTCCGAGCAGTACTTC	CASASAGTSEQYF
TRBD1	.	TRBV6-6	TRBJ2-6	TGTGCCAGCAGTCAACAGGGGGCGTTTTTCTCTGGGGCCAACGTCCTGACTTTC	CASSQQGAFFSGANVLTF
.	.	TRBV18	TRBJ2-7	TGTGCCAGCTCACCACCGATGGGCGGGGCCTCCTACGAGCAGTACTTC	CASSPPMGGASYEQYF
.	.	TRBV5-5	TRBJ1-1	TGTGCCAGCAGCCCACCCGGGAACACTGAAGCTTTCTTT	CASSPPGNTEAFF
.	.	TRBV7-8	TRBJ1-6	TGTGCCAGCAGCTTCAGGGCCAAAGGGACCTATAATTCACCCCTCCACTTT	CASSFRAKGTYNSPLHF
.	.	TRBV6-6	TRBJ1-4	TGTGCCAGTCGGGGGGGGGATGAAAAACTGTTTTTT	CASRGGDEKLFF
.	.	TRBV7-8	TRBJ1-5	TGTGCCAGCAGGGGGGGGGAGGCAATTCAGCCCCAGCATTTT	CASRGGEAIQPQHF
.	.	TRBV18	TRBJ1-1	TGTGCCATCTCGAGGCAGGGCCTAGGGGACACTGAAGCTTTCTTT	CAISRQGLGDTEAFF
.	.	TRBV29-1	TRBJ2-5	TGCAGCGTTCGGGAAGAGACCCAGTACTTC	CSVREETQYF
TRBD2	.	TRBV5-1	TRBJ2-1	TGCGCCAGCAGCCAGCTCGTAGATGCTAGCGGGGAGCAGTTCTTC	CASSQLVDASGEQFF
.	.	TRBV7-2	TRBJ1-3	TGTGCCAGCAGCTTAGCAGACAGTTACGGAAACACCATATATTTT	CASSLADSYGNTIYF
TRBD1	.	TRBV18	TRBJ2-7	TGTGCCAGCTCACCATCCCGGGACAGGGTGAGGGAGCAGTACTTC	CASSPSRDRVREQYF
.	.	TRBV9	TRBJ2-3	TGTGCCAGCAGCGTGGAGGGAAGCACAGATACGCAGTATTTT	CASSVEGSTDTQYF
TRBD1	.	TRBV19	TRBJ1-2	TGTGCCAGTAGTATAGGACAGGGGCGCCAAAACTATGGCTACACCTTC	CASSIGQGRQNYGYTF
TRBD1	.	TRBV4-1	TRBJ1-4	TGCGCCAGCAGCCAATCCGGGACAGGGGCTGAAAAACTGTTTTTT	CASSQSGTGAEKLFF
.	.	TRBV5-1	TRBJ2-3	TGCGCCAGCCAACCAGGCAAAATCTCTAGCACAGATACGCAGTATTTT	CASQPGKISSTDTQYF
TRBD1	few	TRBV19	TRBJ1-2	TGTGCCAGTAAGGAATACAGGGGAGACTATGGCTACACCTTC	CASKEYRGDYGYTF
.	.	TRBV7-2	TRBJ1-1	TGTGCCAGCAGCAAAAGACAGGTGAACACTGAAGCTTTCTTT	CASSKRQVNTEAFF
.	.	TRBV7-6	TRBJ2-3	TGTGCCAGCAGTCCGAGCGGATACACAGATACGCAGTATTTT	CASSPSGYTDTQYF
.	.	TRBV9	TRBJ1-1	TGTGCCAGCAGCGCCCCAGGCCTTGGCACTGAAGCTTTCTTT	CASSAPGLGTEAFF
.	.	TRBV15	TRBJ2-4	TGTGCCACCAGCAGAGAGGGCGGGCGTTTGAGCTTC	CATSREGGRLSF
TRBD2	few	TRBV3-1/TRBV3-2	TRBJ2-5	TGTGCCAGCAGCCACGTACTAGCGGGGATCCAAGAGACCCAGTACTTC	CASSHVLAGIQETQYF
TRBD2	once	TRBV24-1	TRBJ2-1	TGTGCCACCAGTCCGGGCTCAGTTAGCGGGATTGATGAGCAGTTCTTC	CATSPGSVSGIDEQFF
.	once	TRBV6-1	TRBJ1-4	TGTGCCAGCAGTGGGGTACGGGGTGGCACAACTAATGAAAAACTGTTTTTT	CASSGVRGGTTNEKLFF
TRBD2	.	TRBV7-2	TRBJ2-3	TGTGCCAGCAGCCGCGGGAGAGATACGCAGTATTTT	CASSRGRDTQYF
.	.	TRBV27	TRBJ2-2	TGTGCCAGCAGTGTTGTTCCGGGACTTAACACCGGGGAGCTGTTTTTT	CASSVVPGLNTGELFF
TRBD2	.	TRBV4-2	TRBJ2-4	TGTGCCAGCAGCCAAGACGGCCAAACTAGCGGGAGTCGGGTAAACATTCAGTACTTC	CASSQDGQTSGSRVNIQYF
TRBD2	.	TRBV19	TRBJ2-1	TGTGCCAGTAGTATAGAACTAGCGGGGTTTAGCCACTACAATGAGCAGTTCTTC	CASSIELAGFSHYNEQFF
.	.	TRBV18	TRBJ1-1	TGTGCCAGCTCACCGAACAGGAACACTGAAGCTTTCTTT	CASSPNRNTEAFF
TRBD2	.	TRBV2	TRBJ2-5	TGTGCCAGCAGGCCACTAGCGGGGGTGGAAGAGACCCAGTACTTC	CASRPLAGVEETQYF
.	.	TRBV6-5	TRBJ1-2	TGTGCCAGCGGACCCCCGGACTCGTATGGCTACACCTTC	CASGPPDSYGYTF
TRBD1	.	TRBV18	TRBJ1-6	TGTGCCAGCTCACCGACAGGGGAGAGATCACCCCTCCACTTT	CASSPTGERSPLHF
.	once	TRBV3-1/TRBV3-2	TRBJ1-1	TGTGCCAGCAGCCAACACATGGGGGCAGGCGCTTTCTTT	CASSQHMGAGAFF
.	.	TRBV2	TRBJ2-1	TGTGCCAGCAGTGAATCCGGGTACTCCTACAATGAGCAGTTCTTC	CASSESGYSYNEQFF
.	.	TRBV5-1	TRBJ2-7	TGCGCCAGCAGCTTGATTTCAGGGTCGACCTACGAGCAGTACTTC	CASSLISGSTYEQYF
.	once	TRBV29-1	TRBJ1-1	TGCAGCGTTGTATTAACAGGACAGAACACTGAAGCTTTCTTT	CSVVLTGQNTEAFF
.	.	TRBV7-9	TRBJ2-3	TGTGCCAGCAGCCAGTACGGGTTTAGGCAGTATTTT	CASSQYGFRQYF
TRBD1	.	TRBV7-9	TRBJ2-1	TGTGCCAGCAGCCCGACGCAGGGGGCTAAATTCTACAATGAGCAGTTCTTC	CASSPTQGAKFYNEQFF
TRBD1	.	TRBV6-5	TRBJ1-4	TGTGCCAGCAGTTCAGGACAGGGGAGGGAAAAACTGTTTTTT	CASSSGQGREKLFF
.	.	TRBV12-3/TRBV12-4	TRBJ1-4	TGTGCCAGCAGTCCAGAGGGATATGAAAAACTGTTTTTT	CASSPEGYEKLFF
TRBD1	.	TRBV18	TRBJ2-5	TGTGCCAGCTCAGATGACAGGGGGCTGATGGGGACCCAGTACTTC	CASSDDRGLMGTQYF
.	once	TRBV19	TRBJ1-2	TGTGCCACTTCCCGAGAGGGTGTTCCTGGCTACACCTTC	CATSREGVPGYTF
TRBD2	.	TRBV30	TRBJ2-7	TGTGCCTGGAGTAAGGAGCGGGGGGCCACCTACGAGCAGTACTTC	CAWSKERGATYEQYF
TRBD2	.	TRBV6-1	TRBJ2-1	TGTGCCAGCAGTGTTGGGGGGGTTGGGAGCTCCTACAATGAGCAGTTCTTC	CASSVGGVGSSYNEQFF
.	.	TRBV12-3/TRBV12-4	TRBJ1-2	TGTGCCAGCAGGGCAGGGTACTATGGCTACACCTTC	CASRAGYYGYTF
TRBD1	.	TRBV5-1	TRBJ1-1	TGCGCCAGCAGCGGACCCGGACAGGGGAACACTGAAGCTTTCTTT	CASSGPGQGNTEAFF
.	.	TRBV28	TRBJ1-1	TGTGCCAGCAGTTTGCGGGGCCGAGACACTGAAGCTTTCTTT	CASSLRGRDTEAFF
.	.	TRBV6-5	TRBJ2-5	TGTGCCAGCCGACAGTCCCCGCAAGAGACCCAGTACTTC	CASRQSPQETQYF
.	few	TRBV5-5	TRBJ2-7	TGTGCCAGCAACCAGGGAAAGTCGGGGGACTTATACGAGCAGTACTTC	CASNQGKSGDLYEQYF
TRBD1	.	TRBV27	TRBJ1-2	TGTGCCAGCACCCGGACAGGAAGCAACTATGGCTACACCTTC	CASTRTGSNYGYTF
.	.	TRBV6-6	TRBJ1-2	TGTGCCAGCAGTACACAGGGTGGCTATGGCTACACCTTC	CASSTQGGYGYTF
TRBD2	.	TRBV6-6	TRBJ2-2	TGTGCCAGCAGTCGACGGATAGCGGGGCCCACCGGGGAGCTGTTTTTT	CASSRRIAGPTGELFF
.	few	TRBV18	TRBJ2-2	TGTGCCAGCTCACCAAACGGGGTACCGAACACCGGGGAGCTGTTTTTT	CASSPNGVPNTGELFF
.	.	TRBV6-1	TRBJ1-2	TGTGCCAGCAGTGAAGCCGCCAGAGGAGGCTATGGCTACACCTTC	CASSEAARGGYGYTF
TRBD1	.	TRBV14	TRBJ1-2	TGTGCCAGCAGCCAAGGTCATTGGACAGGCTATGGCTACACCTTC	CASSQGHWTGYGYTF